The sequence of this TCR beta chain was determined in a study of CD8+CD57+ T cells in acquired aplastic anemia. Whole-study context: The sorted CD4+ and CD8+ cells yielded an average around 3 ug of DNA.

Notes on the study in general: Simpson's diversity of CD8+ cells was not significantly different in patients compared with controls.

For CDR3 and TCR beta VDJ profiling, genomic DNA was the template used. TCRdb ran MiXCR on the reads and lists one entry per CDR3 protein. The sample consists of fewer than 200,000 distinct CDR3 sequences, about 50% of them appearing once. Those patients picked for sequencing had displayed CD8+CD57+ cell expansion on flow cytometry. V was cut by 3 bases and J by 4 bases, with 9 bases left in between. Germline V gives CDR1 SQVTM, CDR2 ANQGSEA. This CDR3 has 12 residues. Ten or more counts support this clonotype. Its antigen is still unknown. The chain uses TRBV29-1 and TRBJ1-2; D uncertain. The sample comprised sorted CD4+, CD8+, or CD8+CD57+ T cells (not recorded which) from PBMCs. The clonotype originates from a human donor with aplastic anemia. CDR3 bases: TGCAGCGTTGATAACAGAGGCTATGGCTACACCTTC. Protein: CSVDNRGYGYTF.